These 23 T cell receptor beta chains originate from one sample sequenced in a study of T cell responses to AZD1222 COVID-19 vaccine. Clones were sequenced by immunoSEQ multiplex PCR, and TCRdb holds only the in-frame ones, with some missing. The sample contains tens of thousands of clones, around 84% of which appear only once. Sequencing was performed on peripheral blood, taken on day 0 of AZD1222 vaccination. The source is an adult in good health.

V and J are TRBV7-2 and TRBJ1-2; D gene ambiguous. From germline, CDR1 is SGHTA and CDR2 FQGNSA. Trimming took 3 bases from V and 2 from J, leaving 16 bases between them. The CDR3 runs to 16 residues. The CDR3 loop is CASSLSGGPRNYGYTF. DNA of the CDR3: TGTGCCAGCAGCTTGTCGGGAGGGCCCCGAAACTATGGCTACACCTTC.

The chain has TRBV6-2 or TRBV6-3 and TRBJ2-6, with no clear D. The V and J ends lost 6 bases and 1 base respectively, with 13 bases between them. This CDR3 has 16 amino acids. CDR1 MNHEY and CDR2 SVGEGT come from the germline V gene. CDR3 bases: TGTGCCAGCAGCCCATCCCCCGGGTCTGGGGCCAACGTCCTGACTTTC. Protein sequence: CASSPSPGSGANVLTF.

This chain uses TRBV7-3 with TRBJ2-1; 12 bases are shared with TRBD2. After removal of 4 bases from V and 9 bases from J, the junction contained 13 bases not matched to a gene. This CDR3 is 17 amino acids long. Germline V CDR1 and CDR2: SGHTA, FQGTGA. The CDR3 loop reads CASSSKGETSGRGEQFF. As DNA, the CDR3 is TGTGCCAGCAGCTCCAAGGGGGAGACTAGCGGGAGAGGTGAGCAGTTCTTC.

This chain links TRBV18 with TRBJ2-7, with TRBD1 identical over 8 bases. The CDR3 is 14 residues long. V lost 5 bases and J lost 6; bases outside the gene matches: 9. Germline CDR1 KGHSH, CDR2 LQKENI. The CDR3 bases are TGTGCCAGCTCATTTAGGACAGGGCACGGCGAGCAGTACTTC. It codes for CASSFRTGHGEQYF.

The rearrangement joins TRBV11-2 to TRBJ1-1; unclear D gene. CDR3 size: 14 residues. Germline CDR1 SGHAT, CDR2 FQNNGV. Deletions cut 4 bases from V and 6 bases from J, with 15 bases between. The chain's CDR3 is CASSSFSAVPEAFF. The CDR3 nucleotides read TGTGCCAGCAGCTCCTTTTCTGCGGTCCCTGAAGCTTTCTTT.

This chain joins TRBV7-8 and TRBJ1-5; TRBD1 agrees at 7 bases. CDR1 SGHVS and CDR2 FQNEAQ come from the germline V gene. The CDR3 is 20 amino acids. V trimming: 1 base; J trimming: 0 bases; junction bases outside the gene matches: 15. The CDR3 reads CASSLVALWQGGNSNQPQHF. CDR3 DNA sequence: TGTGCCAGCAGCTTAGTGGCTTTATGGCAGGGGGGTAATAGCAATCAGCCCCAGCATTTT.

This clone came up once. The CDR3: CATSGRHRADEQFF. The CDR3 DNA reads as TGTGCCACCAGTGGGCGACATAGAGCCGATGAGCAGTTCTTC. The rearrangement joins TRBV24-1 to TRBJ2-1; D is uncertain. The germline gives CDR1 KGHDR, CDR2 SFDVKD. The CDR3 has 14 amino acids. Trimming took 5 bases from V and 8 from J, leaving 15 bases between them.

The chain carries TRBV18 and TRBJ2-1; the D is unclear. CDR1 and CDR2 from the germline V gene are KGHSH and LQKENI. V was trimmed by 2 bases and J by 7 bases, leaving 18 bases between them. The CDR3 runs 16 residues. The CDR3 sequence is CASSPSPGRPTNEQFF. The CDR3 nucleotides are TGTGCCAGCTCACCATCTCCGGGTCGACCTACTAATGAGCAGTTCTTC.

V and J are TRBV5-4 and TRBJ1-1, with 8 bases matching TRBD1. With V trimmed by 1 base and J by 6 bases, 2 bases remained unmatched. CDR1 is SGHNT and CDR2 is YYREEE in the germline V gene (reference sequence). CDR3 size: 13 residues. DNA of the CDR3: TGTGCCAGCAGCTTGTACAGGGGGTCTGAAGCTTTCTTT. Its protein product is CASSLYRGSEAFF.

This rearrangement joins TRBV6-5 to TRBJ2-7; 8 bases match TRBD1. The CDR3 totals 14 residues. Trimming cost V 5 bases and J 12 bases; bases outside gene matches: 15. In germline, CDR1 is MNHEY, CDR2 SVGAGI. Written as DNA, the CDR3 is TGTGCCAGCAGTCCCGGGCAGGGGGCACCGAGGCGGTACGTC. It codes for CASSPGQGAPRRYV.

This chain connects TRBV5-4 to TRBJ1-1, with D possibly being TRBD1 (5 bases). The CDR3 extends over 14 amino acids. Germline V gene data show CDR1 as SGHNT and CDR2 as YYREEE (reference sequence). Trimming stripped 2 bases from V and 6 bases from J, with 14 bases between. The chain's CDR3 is CASSFGPGIPEAFF. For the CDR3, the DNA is TGTGCCAGCAGCTTTGGGCCAGGGATCCCTGAAGCTTTCTTT.

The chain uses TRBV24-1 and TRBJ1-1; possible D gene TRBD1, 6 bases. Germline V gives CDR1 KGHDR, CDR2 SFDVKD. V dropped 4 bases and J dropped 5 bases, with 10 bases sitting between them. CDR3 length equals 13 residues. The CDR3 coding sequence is TGTGCCACCAGTGAGGGGGCGAGGACTGAAGCTTTCTTT. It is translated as CATSEGARTEAFF.

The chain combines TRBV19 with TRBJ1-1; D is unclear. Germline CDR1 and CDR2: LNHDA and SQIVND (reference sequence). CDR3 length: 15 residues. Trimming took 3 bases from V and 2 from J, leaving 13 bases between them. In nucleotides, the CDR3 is TGTGCCAGTAGTATTAACCACGACGAAAACACTGAAGCTTTCTTT. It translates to CASSINHDENTEAFF.

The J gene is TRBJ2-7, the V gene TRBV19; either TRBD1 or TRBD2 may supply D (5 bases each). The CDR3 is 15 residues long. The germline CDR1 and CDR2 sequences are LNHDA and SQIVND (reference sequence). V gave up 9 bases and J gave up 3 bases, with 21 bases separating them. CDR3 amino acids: CASRTTQGGSYEQYF. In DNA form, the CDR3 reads TGTGCCAGCCGTACTACTCAGGGTGGGAGCTACGAGCAGTACTTC.

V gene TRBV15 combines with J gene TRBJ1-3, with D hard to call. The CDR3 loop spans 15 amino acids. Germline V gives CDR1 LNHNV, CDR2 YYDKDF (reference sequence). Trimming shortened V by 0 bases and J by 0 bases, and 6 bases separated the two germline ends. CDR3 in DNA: TGTGCCACCAGCAGAGACAGGTCCTCTGGAAACACCATATATTTT. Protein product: CATSRDRSSGNTIYF. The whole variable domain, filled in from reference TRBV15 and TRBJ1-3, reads DAMVIQNPRYQVTQFGKPVTLSCSQTLNHNVMYWYQQKSSQAPKLLFHYYDKDFNNEADTPDNFQSRRPNTSFCFLDIRSPGLGDTAMYLCATSRDRSSGNTIYFGEGSWLTVV.

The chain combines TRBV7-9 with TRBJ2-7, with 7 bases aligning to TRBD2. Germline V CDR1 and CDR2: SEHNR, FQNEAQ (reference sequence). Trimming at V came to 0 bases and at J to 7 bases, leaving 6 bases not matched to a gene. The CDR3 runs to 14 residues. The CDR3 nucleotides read TGTGCCAGCAGCTTAGCGATGCGGGAGAGGGAGCAGTACTTC. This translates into CASSLAMREREQYF.

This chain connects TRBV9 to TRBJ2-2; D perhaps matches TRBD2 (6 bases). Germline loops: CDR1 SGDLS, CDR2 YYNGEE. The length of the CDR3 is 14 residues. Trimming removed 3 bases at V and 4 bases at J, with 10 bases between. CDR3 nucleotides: TGTGCCAGCAGCGGTCGGGACTTCACCGGGGAGCTGTTTTTT. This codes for CASSGRDFTGELFF. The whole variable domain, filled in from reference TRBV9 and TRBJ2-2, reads DSGVTQTPKHLITATGQRVTLRCSPRSGDLSVYWYQQSLDQGLQFLIQYYNGEERAKGNILERFSAQQFPDLHSELNLSSLELGDSALYFCASSGRDFTGELFFGEGSRLTVL.

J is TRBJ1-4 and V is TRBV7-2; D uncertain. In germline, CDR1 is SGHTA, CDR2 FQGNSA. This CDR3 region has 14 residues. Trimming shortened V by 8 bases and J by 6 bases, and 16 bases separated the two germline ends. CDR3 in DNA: TGTGCCAGCTCCCCTCGGTACACGGATGAAAAACTGTTTTTT. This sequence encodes CASSPRYTDEKLFF. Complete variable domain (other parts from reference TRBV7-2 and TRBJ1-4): GAGVSQSPSNKVTEKGKDVELRCDPISGHTALYWYRQSLGQGLEFLIYFQGNSAPDKSGLPSDRFSAERTGGSVSTLTIQRTQQEDSAVYLCASSPRYTDEKLFFGSGTQLSVL.

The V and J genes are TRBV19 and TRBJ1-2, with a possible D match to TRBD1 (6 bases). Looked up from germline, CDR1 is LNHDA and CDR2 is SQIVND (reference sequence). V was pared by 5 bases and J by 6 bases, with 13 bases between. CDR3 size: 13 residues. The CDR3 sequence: CASSFPGDNGYTF. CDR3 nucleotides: TGTGCCAGTAGTTTTCCAGGGGATAATGGCTACACCTTC.

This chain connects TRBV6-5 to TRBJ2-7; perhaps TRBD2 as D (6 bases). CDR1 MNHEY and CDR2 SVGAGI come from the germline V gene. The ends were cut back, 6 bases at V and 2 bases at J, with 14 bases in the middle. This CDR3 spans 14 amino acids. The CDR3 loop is CASSKEGFTYEQYV. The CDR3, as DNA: TGTGCCAGCAGCAAGGAGGGTTTTACCTACGAGCAGTACGTC.

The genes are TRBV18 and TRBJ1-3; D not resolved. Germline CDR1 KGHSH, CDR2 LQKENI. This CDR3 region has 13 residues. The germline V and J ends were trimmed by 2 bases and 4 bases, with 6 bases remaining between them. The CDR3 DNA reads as TGTGCCAGCTCACCAAGGGAGGGAAACACCATATATTTT. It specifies CASSPREGNTIYF. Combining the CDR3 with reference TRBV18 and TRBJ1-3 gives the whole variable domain NAGVMQNPRHLVRRRGQEARLRCSPMKGHSHVYWYRQLPEEGLKFMVYLQKENIIDESGMPKERFSAEFPKEGPSILRIQQVVRGDSAAYFCASSPREGNTIYFGEGSWLTVV.

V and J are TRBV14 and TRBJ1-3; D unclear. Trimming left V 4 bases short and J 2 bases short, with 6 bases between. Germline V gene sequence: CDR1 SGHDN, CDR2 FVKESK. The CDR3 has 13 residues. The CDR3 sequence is CASSLGTGNTIYF. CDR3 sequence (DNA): TGTGCCAGCAGCCTAGGAACTGGAAACACCATATATTTT.

The CDR3 DNA follows: TGCGCCAGCAGCTTCGGCCAGGAAATTCCCCCTTACGAGCAGTACTTC. Translating gives CASSFGQEIPPYEQYF. The chain carries TRBV5-1 and TRBJ2-7; D gene unclear. Germline CDR1 SGHRS, CDR2 YFSETQ. This CDR3 has 16 amino acids. V lost 2 bases, J lost 4 bases, and 19 bases lay in between.